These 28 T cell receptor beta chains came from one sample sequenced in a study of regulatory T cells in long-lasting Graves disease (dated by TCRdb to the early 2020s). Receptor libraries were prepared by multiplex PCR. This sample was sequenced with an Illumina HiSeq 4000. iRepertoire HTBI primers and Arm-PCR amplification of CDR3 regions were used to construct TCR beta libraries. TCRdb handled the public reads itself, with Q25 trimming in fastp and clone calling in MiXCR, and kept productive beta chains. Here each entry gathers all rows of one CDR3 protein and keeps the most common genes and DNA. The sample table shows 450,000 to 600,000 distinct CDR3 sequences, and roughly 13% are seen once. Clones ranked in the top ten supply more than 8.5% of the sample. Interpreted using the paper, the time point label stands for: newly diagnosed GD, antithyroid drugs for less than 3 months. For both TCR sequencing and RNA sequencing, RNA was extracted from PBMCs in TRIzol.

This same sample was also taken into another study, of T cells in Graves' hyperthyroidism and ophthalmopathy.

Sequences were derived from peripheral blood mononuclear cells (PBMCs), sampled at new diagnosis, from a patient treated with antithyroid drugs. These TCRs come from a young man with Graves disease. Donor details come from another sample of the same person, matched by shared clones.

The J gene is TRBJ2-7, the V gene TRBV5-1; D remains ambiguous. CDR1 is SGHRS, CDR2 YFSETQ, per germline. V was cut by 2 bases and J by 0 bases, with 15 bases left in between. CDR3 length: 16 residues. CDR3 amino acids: CASSFLLLGYSYEQYF. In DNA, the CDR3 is TGCGCCAGCAGCTTTTTACTTTTGGGCTACTCCTACGAGCAGTACTTC.

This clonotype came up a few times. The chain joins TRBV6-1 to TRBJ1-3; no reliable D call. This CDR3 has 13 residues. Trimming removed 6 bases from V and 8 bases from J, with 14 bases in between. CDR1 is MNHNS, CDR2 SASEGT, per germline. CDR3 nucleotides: TGTGCCAGCAGCGCGGAAGCTTACGACACCATATATTTT. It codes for CASSAEAYDTIYF.

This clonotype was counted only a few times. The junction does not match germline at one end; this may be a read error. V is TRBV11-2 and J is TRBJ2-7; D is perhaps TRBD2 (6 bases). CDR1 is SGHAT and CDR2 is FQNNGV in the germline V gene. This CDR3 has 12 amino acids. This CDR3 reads CVSSLWGGEQYF. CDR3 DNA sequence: TGTGTCAGCAGCTTATGGGGAGGCGAGCAGTACTTC.

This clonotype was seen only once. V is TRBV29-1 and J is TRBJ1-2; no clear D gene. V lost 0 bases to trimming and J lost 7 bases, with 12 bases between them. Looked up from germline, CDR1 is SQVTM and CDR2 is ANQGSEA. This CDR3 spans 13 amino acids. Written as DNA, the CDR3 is TGCAGCGTTGAAGAACGGTTTAACGGTGGCTACACCTTC. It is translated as CSVEERFNGGYTF.

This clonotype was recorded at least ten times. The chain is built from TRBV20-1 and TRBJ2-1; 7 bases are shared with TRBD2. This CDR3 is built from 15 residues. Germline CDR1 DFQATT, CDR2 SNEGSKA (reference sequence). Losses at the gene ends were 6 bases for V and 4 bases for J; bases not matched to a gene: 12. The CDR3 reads CSAIIGASGYNEQFF. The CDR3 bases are TGCAGTGCCATCATAGGAGCTAGCGGATACAATGAGCAGTTCTTC.

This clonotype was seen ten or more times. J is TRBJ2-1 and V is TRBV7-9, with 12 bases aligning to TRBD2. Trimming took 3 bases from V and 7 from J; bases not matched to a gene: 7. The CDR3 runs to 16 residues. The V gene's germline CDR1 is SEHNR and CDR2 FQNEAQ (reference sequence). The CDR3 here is CASSFPSGRAENEQFF. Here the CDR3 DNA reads TGTGCCAGCAGCTTCCCTAGCGGGAGGGCCGAAAATGAGCAGTTCTTC.

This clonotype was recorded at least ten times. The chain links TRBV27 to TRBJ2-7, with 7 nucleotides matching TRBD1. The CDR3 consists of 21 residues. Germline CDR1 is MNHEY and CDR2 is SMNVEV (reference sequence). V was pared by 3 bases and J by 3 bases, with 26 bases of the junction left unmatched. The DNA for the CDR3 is TGTGCCAGCAGTTTCTCTTACCCTCCCGAATCGACAGGGCCCAAGCTCTACGAGCAGTACTTC. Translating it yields CASSFSYPPESTGPKLYEQYF.

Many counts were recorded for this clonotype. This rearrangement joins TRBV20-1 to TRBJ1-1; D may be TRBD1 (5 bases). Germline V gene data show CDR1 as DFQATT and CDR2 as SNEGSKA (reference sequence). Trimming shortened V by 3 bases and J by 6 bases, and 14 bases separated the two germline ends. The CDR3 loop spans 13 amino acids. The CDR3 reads CSARGDFGAEAFF. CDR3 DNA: TGCAGTGCTAGGGGGGATTTTGGGGCTGAAGCTTTCTTT.

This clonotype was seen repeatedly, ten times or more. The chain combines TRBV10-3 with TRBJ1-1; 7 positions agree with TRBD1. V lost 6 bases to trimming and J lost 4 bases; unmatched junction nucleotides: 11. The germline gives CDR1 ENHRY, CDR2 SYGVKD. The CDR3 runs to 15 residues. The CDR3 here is CAISQPDRATTEAFF. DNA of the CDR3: TGTGCCATCAGCCAACCCGACAGGGCAACCACTGAAGCTTTCTTT.

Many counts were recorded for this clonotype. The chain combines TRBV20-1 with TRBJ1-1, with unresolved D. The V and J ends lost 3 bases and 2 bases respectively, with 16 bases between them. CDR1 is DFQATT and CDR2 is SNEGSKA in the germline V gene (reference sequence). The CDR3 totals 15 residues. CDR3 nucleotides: TGCAGTGCTAGGGTACACGGGCTCGTTAACACTGAAGCTTTCTTT. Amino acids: CSARVHGLVNTEAFF.

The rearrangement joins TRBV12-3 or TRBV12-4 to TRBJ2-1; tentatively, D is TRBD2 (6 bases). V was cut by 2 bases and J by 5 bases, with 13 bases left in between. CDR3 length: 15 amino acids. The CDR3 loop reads CASSLTGAGHNEQFF. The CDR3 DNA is TGTGCCAGCAGTTTAACCGGTGCGGGGCACAATGAGCAGTTCTTC.

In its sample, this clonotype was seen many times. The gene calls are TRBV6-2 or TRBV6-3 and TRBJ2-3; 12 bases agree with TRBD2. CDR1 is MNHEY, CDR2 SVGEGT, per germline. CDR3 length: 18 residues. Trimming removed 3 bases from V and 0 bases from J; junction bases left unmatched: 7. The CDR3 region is CASSYAIGTSGSTDTQYF. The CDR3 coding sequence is TGTGCCAGCAGTTATGCTATCGGGACTAGCGGGAGCACAGATACGCAGTATTTT.

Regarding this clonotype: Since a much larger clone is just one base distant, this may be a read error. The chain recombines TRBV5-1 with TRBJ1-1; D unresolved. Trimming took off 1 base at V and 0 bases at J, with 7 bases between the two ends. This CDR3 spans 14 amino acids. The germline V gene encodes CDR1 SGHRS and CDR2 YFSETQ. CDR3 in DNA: TGCGCCAGCAGCTTGAGGTGGGTGAACACTGAAGCTTTCTTT. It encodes CASSLRWVNTEAFF.

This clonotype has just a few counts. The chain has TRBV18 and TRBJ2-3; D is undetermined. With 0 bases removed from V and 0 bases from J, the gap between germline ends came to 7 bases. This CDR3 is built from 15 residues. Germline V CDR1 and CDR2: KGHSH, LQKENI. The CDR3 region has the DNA TGTGCCAGCTCACCACCGGCCAGCAGCACAGATACGCAGTATTTT. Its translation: CASSPPASSTDTQYF.

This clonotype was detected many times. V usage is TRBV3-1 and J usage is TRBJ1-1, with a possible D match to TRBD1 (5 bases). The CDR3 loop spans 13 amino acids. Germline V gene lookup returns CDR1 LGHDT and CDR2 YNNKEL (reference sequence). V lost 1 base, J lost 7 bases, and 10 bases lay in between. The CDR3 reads CASSQATVNEAFF. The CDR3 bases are TGTGCCAGCAGCCAAGCGACAGTTAATGAAGCTTTCTTT.

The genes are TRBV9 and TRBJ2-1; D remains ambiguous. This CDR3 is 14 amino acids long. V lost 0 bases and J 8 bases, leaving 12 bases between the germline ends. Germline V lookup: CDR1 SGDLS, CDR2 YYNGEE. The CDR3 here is CASSVASSIYEQFF. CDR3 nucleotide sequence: TGTGCCAGCAGCGTAGCAAGCAGTATCTATGAGCAGTTCTTC.

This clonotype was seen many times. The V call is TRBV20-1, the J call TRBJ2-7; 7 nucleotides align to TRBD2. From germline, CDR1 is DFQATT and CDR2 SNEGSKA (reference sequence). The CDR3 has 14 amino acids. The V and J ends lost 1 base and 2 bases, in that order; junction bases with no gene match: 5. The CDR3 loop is CSARAPSGPYEQYF. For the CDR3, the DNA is TGCAGTGCTAGAGCCCCTAGCGGTCCCTACGAGCAGTACTTC.

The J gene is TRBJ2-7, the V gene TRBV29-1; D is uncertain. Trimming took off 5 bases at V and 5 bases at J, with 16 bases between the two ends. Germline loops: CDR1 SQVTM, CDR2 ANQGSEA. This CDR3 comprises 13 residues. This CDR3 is CSVPRGTVDEQYF. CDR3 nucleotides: TGCAGCGTTCCCCGCGGTACGGTCGACGAGCAGTACTTC.

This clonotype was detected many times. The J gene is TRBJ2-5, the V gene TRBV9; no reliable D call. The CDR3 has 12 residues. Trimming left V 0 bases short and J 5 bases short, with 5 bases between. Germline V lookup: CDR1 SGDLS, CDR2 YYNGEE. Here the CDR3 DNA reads TGTGCCAGCAGCGTAGTAGGGGAGACCCAGTACTTC. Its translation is CASSVVGETQYF. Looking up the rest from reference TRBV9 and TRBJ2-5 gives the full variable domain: DSGVTQTPKHLITATGQRVTLRCSPRSGDLSVYWYQQSLDQGLQFLIQYYNGEERAKGNILERFSAQQFPDLHSELNLSSLELGDSALYFCASSVVGETQYFGPGTRLLVL.

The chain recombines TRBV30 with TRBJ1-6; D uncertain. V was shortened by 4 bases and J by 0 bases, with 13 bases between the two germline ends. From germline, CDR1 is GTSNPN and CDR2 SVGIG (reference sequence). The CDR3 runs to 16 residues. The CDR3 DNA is TGTGCCTGGACGTGGGCCGCGAGCTCCTATAATTCACCCCTCCACTTT. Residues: CAWTWAASSYNSPLHF.

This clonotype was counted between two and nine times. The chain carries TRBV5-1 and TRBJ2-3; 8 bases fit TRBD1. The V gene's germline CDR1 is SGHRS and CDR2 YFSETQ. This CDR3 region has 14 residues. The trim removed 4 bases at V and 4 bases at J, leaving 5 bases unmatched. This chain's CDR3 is CASSQGARADTQYF. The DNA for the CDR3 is TGCGCCAGCAGCCAGGGGGCGCGTGCAGATACGCAGTATTTT. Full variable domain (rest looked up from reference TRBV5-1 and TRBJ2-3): KAGVTQTPRYLIKTRGQQVTLSCSPISGHRSVSWYQQTPGQGLQFLFEYFSETQRNKGNFPGRFSGRQFSNSRSEMNVSTLELGDSALYLCASSQGARADTQYFGPGTRLTVL.

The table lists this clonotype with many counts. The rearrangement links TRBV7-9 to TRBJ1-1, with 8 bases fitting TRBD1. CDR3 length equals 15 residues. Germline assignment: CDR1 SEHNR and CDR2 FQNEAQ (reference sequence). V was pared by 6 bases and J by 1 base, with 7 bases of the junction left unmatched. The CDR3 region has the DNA TGTGCCAGCAGTACACAAGGACAGGGGAACACTGAAGCTTTCTTT. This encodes CASSTQGQGNTEAFF.

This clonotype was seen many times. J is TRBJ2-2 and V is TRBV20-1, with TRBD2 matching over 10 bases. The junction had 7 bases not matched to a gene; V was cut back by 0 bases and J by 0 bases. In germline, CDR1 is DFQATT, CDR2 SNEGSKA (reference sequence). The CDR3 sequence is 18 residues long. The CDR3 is CSARDPGTSDPNTGELFF. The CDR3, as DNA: TGCAGTGCTAGAGATCCAGGGACTAGCGATCCGAACACCGGGGAGCTGTTTTTT.

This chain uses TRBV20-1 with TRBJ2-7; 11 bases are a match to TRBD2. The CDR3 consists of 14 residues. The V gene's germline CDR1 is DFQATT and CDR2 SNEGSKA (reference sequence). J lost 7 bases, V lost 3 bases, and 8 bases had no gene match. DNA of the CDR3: TGCAGTGCTAGCCTACTAGCGGGAGTAGGTGAGCAGTACTTC. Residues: CSASLLAGVGEQYF.

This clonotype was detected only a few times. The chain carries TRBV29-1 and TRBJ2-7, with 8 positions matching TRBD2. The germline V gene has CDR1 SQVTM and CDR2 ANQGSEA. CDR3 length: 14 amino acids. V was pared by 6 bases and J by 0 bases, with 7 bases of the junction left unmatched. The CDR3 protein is CSVELAESSYEQYF. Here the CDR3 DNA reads TGCAGCGTGGAACTAGCGGAGAGCTCCTACGAGCAGTACTTC.

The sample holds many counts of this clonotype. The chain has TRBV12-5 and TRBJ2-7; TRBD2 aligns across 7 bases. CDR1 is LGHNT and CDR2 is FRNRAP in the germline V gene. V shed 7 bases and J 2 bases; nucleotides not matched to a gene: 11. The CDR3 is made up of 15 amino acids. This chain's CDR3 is CASAREAGPTYEQYF. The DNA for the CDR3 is TGTGCTAGTGCCCGGGAAGCGGGACCTACCTACGAGCAGTACTTC.

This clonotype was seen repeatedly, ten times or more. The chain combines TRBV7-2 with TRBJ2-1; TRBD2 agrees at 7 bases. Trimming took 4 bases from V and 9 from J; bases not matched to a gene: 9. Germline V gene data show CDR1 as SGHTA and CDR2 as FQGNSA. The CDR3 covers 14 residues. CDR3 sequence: CASSYGLVGGEQFF. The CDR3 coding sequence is TGTGCCAGCAGCTACGGACTAGTAGGTGGTGAGCAGTTCTTC. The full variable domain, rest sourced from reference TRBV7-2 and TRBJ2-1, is GAGVSQSPSNKVTEKGKDVELRCDPISGHTALYWYRQSLGQGLEFLIYFQGNSAPDKSGLPSDRFSAERTGGSVSTLTIQRTQQEDSAVYLCASSYGLVGGEQFFGPGTRLTVL.

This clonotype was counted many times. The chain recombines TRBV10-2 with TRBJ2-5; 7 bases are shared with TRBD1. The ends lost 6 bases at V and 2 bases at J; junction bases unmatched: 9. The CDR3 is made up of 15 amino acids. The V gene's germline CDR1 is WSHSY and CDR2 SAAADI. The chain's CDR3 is CASRSSPDRQETQYF. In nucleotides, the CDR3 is TGCGCCAGCAGATCTTCCCCGGACAGGCAAGAGACCCAGTACTTC.